What follows are 26 T cell receptor beta chains derived from one specimen sequenced in a study of blood T cell repertoires in COVID-19. Some clones are missing from TCRdb's copy, which holds only in-frame ones; the method was immunoSEQ multiplex PCR. This table holds under 150,000 clones, around 89% found once. Source material: peripheral blood. Receptor source: a man aged 45-65 years with active or convalescent COVID-19.

The chain has TRBV28 and TRBJ2-7, with TRBD1 matching over 7 bases. Germline V gene lookup returns CDR1 MDHEN and CDR2 SYDVKM. CDR3 size: 13 residues. The J segment lost 6 bases and the V segment lost 5 bases, leaving 7 bases of the junction unmatched. DNA for the CDR3: TGTGCCAGCAGTGGAAGAGACAGGGTCGAGCAGTACTTC. This translates into CASSGRDRVEQYF.

The table lists this clone with a count of one. The CDR3 coding sequence is TGTGCCAGCAGAGAGACAGGGGACTATGGCTACACCTTC. It specifies CASRETGDYGYTF. This chain uses TRBV6-6 with TRBJ1-2, with 8 nucleotides matching TRBD1. Germline-derived CDR1 and CDR2 are MNHNY and SVGAGI (reference sequence). The CDR3 length is 13 residues. The V and J ends lost 6 bases and 3 bases, in that order; junction bases with no gene match: 3.

The J gene is TRBJ2-3, the V gene TRBV6-5, with a weak D call TRBD1 (6 bases). Trimming removed 5 bases at V and 7 bases at J, with 13 bases between. Germline V gives CDR1 MNHEY, CDR2 SVGAGI. The CDR3 spans 13 residues. CDR3 sequence: CASSPAGENTQYF. The CDR3 region has the DNA TGTGCCAGCAGTCCCGCAGGGGAAAATACGCAGTATTTT.

This rearrangement joins TRBV6-4 to TRBJ1-2; possibly TRBD1 for D (6 bases). V lost 2 bases and J 4 bases, leaving 11 bases between the germline ends. This CDR3 is built from 14 residues. CDR1 is MRHNA and CDR2 is SNTAGT in the germline V gene. CDR3: CASSDGGEVYGYTF. CDR3 in DNA: TGTGCCAGCAGTGACGGGGGCGAGGTCTATGGCTACACCTTC.

The J gene is TRBJ2-7, the V gene TRBV18, with 9 positions matching TRBD1. This CDR3 is built from 15 residues. Germline loops: CDR1 KGHSH, CDR2 LQKENI. The V segment lost 5 bases and the J segment 1 base; nucleotides outside the gene matches: 6. The CDR3 loop reads CASSEAGTGSYEQYF. The CDR3, as DNA: TGTGCCAGCTCAGAAGCCGGGACAGGGTCCTACGAGCAGTACTTC.

V gene TRBV9 combines with J gene TRBJ1-1; 9 bases are a match to TRBD1. This CDR3 region has 14 residues. Losses at the gene ends were 2 bases for V and 5 bases for J; bases not matched to a gene: 4. Germline V gene sequence: CDR1 SGDLS, CDR2 YYNGEE. The chain's CDR3 is CASSVDRGLTEAFF. The CDR3 DNA follows: TGTGCCAGCAGCGTCGACAGGGGGTTAACTGAAGCTTTCTTT. Supplemented by reference TRBV9 and TRBJ1-1, the full variable domain reads DSGVTQTPKHLITATGQRVTLRCSPRSGDLSVYWYQQSLDQGLQFLIQYYNGEERAKGNILERFSAQQFPDLHSELNLSSLELGDSALYFCASSVDRGLTEAFFGQGTRLTVV.

The V gene is TRBV5-5, the J gene TRBJ2-1, with D unresolved. The CDR3 runs to 14 residues. Germline V gives CDR1 SGHKS, CDR2 YYEKEE (reference sequence). V was shortened by 2 bases and J by 2 bases, with 8 bases between the two germline ends. CDR3 nucleotides: TGTGCCAGCAGCTTTGAGGTTACCTACAATGAGCAGTTCTTC. It is translated as CASSFEVTYNEQFF.

The gene calls are TRBV13 and TRBJ2-3; 7 bases are a match to TRBD1. Losses at the gene ends were 2 bases for V and 2 bases for J; bases not matched to a gene: 7. Germline V gene lookup returns CDR1 PRHDT and CDR2 FYEKMQ (reference sequence). This CDR3 is 16 amino acids long. The CDR3 loop is CASSLPRTGPTDTQYF. The CDR3 DNA reads TGTGCCAGCAGCTTACCGCGGACAGGACCCACAGATACGCAGTATTTT. Filled out from reference TRBV13 and TRBJ2-3, the complete variable domain reads AAGVIQSPRHLIKEKRETATLKCYPIPRHDTVYWYQQGPGQDPQFLISFYEKMQSDKGSIPDRFSAQQFSDYHSELNMSSLELGDSALYFCASSLPRTGPTDTQYFGPGTRLTVL.

This chain connects TRBV5-1 to TRBJ1-3; D might be TRBD1 (5 bases). Trimming shortened V by 9 bases and J by 3 bases, and 16 bases separated the two germline ends. Germline CDR1 SGHRS, CDR2 YFSETQ. The CDR3 runs 14 residues. DNA of the CDR3: TGCGCCACCAAGGACACGAAGGGTGGAAACACCATATATTTT. Residues: CATKDTKGGNTIYF.

The V call is TRBV11-2, the J call TRBJ2-1; 8 bases are a match to TRBD2. CDR1 is SGHAT, CDR2 FQNNGV, per germline. The junction had 12 bases not matched to a gene; V was cut back by 6 bases and J by 5 bases. This CDR3 is built from 16 residues. The CDR3 DNA is TGTGCCAGCAGACCAGTTAGCGGGGCAGCCCACAATGAGCAGTTCTTC. Its protein is CASRPVSGAAHNEQFF.

This chain uses TRBV6-5 with TRBJ2-5; 7 bases match TRBD1. Germline CDR1 reads MNHEY; CDR2 reads SVGAGI. CDR3 length: 14 amino acids. J lost 4 bases, V lost 5 bases, and 7 bases had no gene match. The CDR3 DNA is TGTGCCAGCAGTACAGGGGTCGGAGTAGAGACCCAGTACTTC. Protein product: CASSTGVGVETQYF.

V gene TRBV29-1 combines with J gene TRBJ1-1; D possibly corresponds to TRBD1 (5 bases). Germline loops: CDR1 SQVTM, CDR2 ANQGSEA. Trimming removed 6 bases at V and 3 bases at J, with 14 bases between. CDR3 length: 13 amino acids. CDR3 in amino acids: CSVGGYGHTEAFF. The CDR3, as DNA: TGCAGCGTGGGGGGGTACGGCCACACTGAAGCTTTCTTT. Based on the CDR3 plus reference TRBV29-1 and TRBJ1-1, the full variable domain is SAVISQKPSRDICQRGTSLTIQCQVDSQVTMMFWYRQQPGQSLTLIATANQGSEATYESGFVIDKFPISRPNLTFSTLTVSNMSPEDSSIYLCSVGGYGHTEAFFGQGTRLTVV.

CDR3 nucleotide sequence: TGTGCCAGCAGCAACAACCTAGGTATTAGGACGCAGTATTTT. This translates into CASSNNLGIRTQYF. The chain has TRBV28 and TRBJ2-3; D is undetermined. Germline values: CDR1 MDHEN, CDR2 SYDVKM. This CDR3 comprises 14 residues. Deletions cut 6 bases from V and 9 bases from J, with 19 bases between.

This clone was observed once. This chain joins TRBV7-6 and TRBJ2-3, with 14 bases identical to TRBD2. Germline CDR1 is SGHVS and CDR2 is FNYEAQ. The junction had 2 bases not matched to a gene; V was cut back by 1 base and J by 5 bases. The CDR3 is made up of 16 amino acids. CDR3 loop: CASSLGLAGGQDTQYF. Written as DNA, the CDR3 is TGTGCCAGCAGCTTAGGACTAGCGGGGGGGCAAGATACGCAGTATTTT.

The genes are TRBV5-6 and TRBJ1-2; D unclear. Trimming pared 1 base from V and 8 bases from J, leaving 15 bases between. This CDR3 comprises 14 residues. CDR1 SGHDT and CDR2 YYEEEE come from the germline V gene. The CDR3 reads CASSLRGRGVGYTF. DNA of the CDR3: TGTGCCAGCAGCTTGCGCGGGCGTGGGGTCGGCTACACCTTC.

The rearrangement links TRBV6-6 to TRBJ2-1; D ambiguous. The CDR3 covers 13 residues. From germline, CDR1 is MNHNY and CDR2 SVGAGI (reference sequence). V dropped 2 bases and J dropped 5 bases, with 7 bases sitting between them. The CDR3 nucleotides are TGTGCCAGCAGTTACGTACGGGACAATGAGCAGTTCTTC. This translates into CASSYVRDNEQFF.

This clone was observed a single time. This sequence joins TRBV2 and TRBJ2-2, with D maybe TRBD2 (5 bases). Between the trimmed V and J ends, which lost 8 bases and 3 bases, there was a span of 16 bases. This CDR3 is built from 15 residues. Per germline, CDR1 SNHLY and CDR2 FYNNEI. The CDR3 loop is CASEGAARYTGELFF. Here the CDR3 DNA reads TGTGCCAGCGAGGGAGCAGCGAGATACACCGGGGAGCTGTTTTTT.

The J gene is TRBJ2-5, the V gene TRBV2; TRBD2 matches 11 bases. Per the germline V gene, CDR1 is SNHLY and CDR2 is FYNNEI. The ends lost 0 bases at V and 3 bases at J; junction bases unmatched: 9. The CDR3 is 18 residues long. The CDR3 nucleotides are TGTGCCAGCAGTGAAGCGCTTCCGGCTAGCGGGAGGAAAGAGACCCAGTACTTC. Protein: CASSEALPASGRKETQYF.

The V and J genes are TRBV19 and TRBJ2-1; the match to TRBD1 covers 10 bases. Germline-derived CDR1 and CDR2 are LNHDA and SQIVND (reference sequence). The length of the CDR3 is 16 residues. Trimming took 6 bases from V and 5 from J; bases not matched to a gene: 10. As DNA, the CDR3 is TGTGCCAGTAGCGAACCGGGACAGGGGTCGAACAATGAGCAGTTCTTC. Its translation: CASSEPGQGSNNEQFF.

This clone showed up just once. The J gene is TRBJ1-4, the V gene TRBV29-1; 8 bases match TRBD1. Germline values: CDR1 SQVTM, CDR2 ANQGSEA. The length of the CDR3 is 13 residues. The J segment lost 8 bases and the V segment lost 7 bases, leaving 9 bases of the junction unmatched. The CDR3 bases are TGCAGCGCCGAAGGGGGGGACAGGGAAAAACTGTTTTTT. It is translated as CSAEGGDREKLFF.

The count of this clone is one. The V call is TRBV28, the J call TRBJ2-7, with TRBD1 matching over 9 bases. Losses at the gene ends were 4 bases for V and 5 bases for J; bases not matched to a gene: 12. From germline, CDR1 is MDHEN and CDR2 SYDVKM. The CDR3 length is 16 residues. CDR3 region: CASSWGGTGYFHEQYF. The CDR3 DNA reads TGTGCCAGCAGTTGGGGCGGGACAGGGTATTTCCACGAGCAGTACTTC.

This clone appeared a single time. This chain links TRBV19 with TRBJ2-5; a possible D gene is TRBD2 (7 bases). CDR1 is LNHDA and CDR2 is SQIVND in the germline V gene (reference sequence). The CDR3 is 13 amino acids. V lost 6 bases to trimming and J lost 3 bases, with 11 bases between them. CDR3 DNA: TGTGCCAGTAGGGCGGGGGCTGAAGAGACCCAGTACTTC. Protein: CASRAGAEETQYF.

The V call is TRBV11-2, the J call TRBJ1-2, with D perhaps matching TRBD1 (5 bases). This CDR3 comprises 14 residues. Trimming pared 0 bases from V and 5 bases from J, leaving 10 bases between. The germline gives CDR1 SGHAT, CDR2 FQNNGV. CDR3 in DNA: TGTGCCAGCAGCTTAGACAGGGTCTTATATGGCTACACCTTC. As protein: CASSLDRVLYGYTF.

The gene calls are TRBV3-1 (or the pseudogene TRBV3-2) and TRBJ2-1, with 10 bases lining up with TRBD1. The CDR3 extends over 15 amino acids. Per germline, CDR1 LGHDT and CDR2 YNNKEL (reference sequence). After removal of 4 bases from V and 6 bases from J, the junction contained 6 bases not matched to a gene. The CDR3 DNA is TGTGCCAGCAGCCCCCGACAGGGGGCAACCAATGAGCAGTTCTTC. The encoded protein is CASSPRQGATNEQFF.

The CDR3 here is CASSDRAGGFGEQFF. The CDR3, as DNA: TGCGCCAGCAGTGACAGAGCGGGAGGGTTCGGGGAGCAGTTCTTC. The V and J genes are TRBV10-1 and TRBJ2-1, with TRBD2 matching 10 bases. The germline gives CDR1 WNHNN, CDR2 SYGVQD (reference sequence). J lost 10 bases, V lost 3 bases, and 9 bases had no gene match. CDR3 length: 15 amino acids.

The rearrangement uses TRBV9 and TRBJ2-5; TRBD1 might be the D (7 bases). The V end lost 0 bases, the J end lost 5 bases, and 11 bases lay between the germline ends. Per the germline V gene, CDR1 is SGDLS and CDR2 is YYNGEE. The CDR3 runs 14 residues. CDR3 bases: TGTGCCAGCAGCGTAGGCTCAGGGGGGGAGACCCAGTACTTC. Its protein is CASSVGSGGETQYF.